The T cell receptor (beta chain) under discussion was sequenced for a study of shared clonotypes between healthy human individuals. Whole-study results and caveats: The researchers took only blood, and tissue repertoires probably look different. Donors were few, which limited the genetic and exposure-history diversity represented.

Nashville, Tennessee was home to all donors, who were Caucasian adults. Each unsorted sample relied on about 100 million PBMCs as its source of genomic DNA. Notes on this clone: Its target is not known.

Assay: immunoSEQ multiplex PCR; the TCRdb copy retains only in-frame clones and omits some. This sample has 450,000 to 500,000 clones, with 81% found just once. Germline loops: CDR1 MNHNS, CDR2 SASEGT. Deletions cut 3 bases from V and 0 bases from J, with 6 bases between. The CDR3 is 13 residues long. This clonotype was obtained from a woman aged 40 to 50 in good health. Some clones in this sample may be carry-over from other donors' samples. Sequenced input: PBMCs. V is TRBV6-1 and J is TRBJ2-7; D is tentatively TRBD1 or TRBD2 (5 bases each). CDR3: CASSEGVSYEQYF. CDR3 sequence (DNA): TGTGCCAGCAGTGAGGGGGTCTCCTACGAGCAGTACTTC.